Below are 32 T cell receptor beta chains sequenced from a single sample in a study of OX40 agonist ivuxolimab in advanced cancers. Here immunoSEQ multiplex PCR was the method, and the copy in TCRdb shows in-frame clones only, minus some. The profile covers around 51,000 clones, with about nine tenths appearing a single time and 3% to 4% taken by the ten largest. The material sequenced was CD4+ or CD8+ T cells sorted from blood, taken in a trial of the OX40 agonist ivuxolimab. The origin of the receptors is an adult with an advanced solid tumor such as melanoma, head and neck, liver or kidney cancer.

This clone was observed a few times. This sequence joins TRBV29-1 and TRBJ2-7; 9 nucleotides line up with TRBD2. This CDR3 has 16 amino acids. V trimming: 1 base; J trimming: 7 bases; junction bases outside the gene matches: 14. The germline V gene encodes CDR1 SQVTM and CDR2 ANQGSEA. CDR3 bases: TGCAGCGTTGAAGGGTTAGCTAGCGGGGTGAGAGGGGAGCAGTACTTC. Protein sequence: CSVEGLASGVRGEQYF.

This clone came up once. V and J are TRBV5-4 and TRBJ2-3; no clear D. Trimming shortened V by 0 bases and J by 2 bases, and 7 bases separated the two germline ends. The germline V gene has CDR1 SGHNT and CDR2 YYREEE (reference sequence). CDR3 length: 14 amino acids. The CDR3 DNA sequence: TGTGCCAGCAGCTTGGTACAACTCACAGATACGCAGTATTTT. This translates into CASSLVQLTDTQYF. Full variable domain (remainder filled in from reference TRBV5-4 and TRBJ2-3): ETGVTQSPTHLIKTRGQQVTLRCSSQSGHNTVSWYQQALGQGPQFIFQYYREEENGRGNFPPRFSGLQFPNYSSELNVNALELDDSALYLCASSLVQLTDTQYFGPGTRLTVL.

The chain combines TRBV6-5 with TRBJ1-6, with D tentatively TRBD1 (6 bases). Trimming left V 0 bases short and J 8 bases short, with 11 bases between. CDR3 size: 15 residues. Germline V lookup: CDR1 MNHEY, CDR2 SVGAGI. The CDR3 DNA follows: TGTGCCAGCAGTTACTCGACAGGACGGGATTCACCCCTCCACTTT. Its protein is CASSYSTGRDSPLHF.

This chain links TRBV28 with TRBJ1-2; the D gene is possibly TRBD1 (6 bases). Germline V gene sequence: CDR1 MDHEN, CDR2 SYDVKM. CDR3 length: 13 amino acids. The V end lost 6 bases, the J end lost 4 bases, and 12 bases lay between the germline ends. The CDR3 DNA follows: TGTGCCAGCAGCTCCCAGGGGCCCTATGGCTACACCTTC. Translating gives CASSSQGPYGYTF.

The V call is TRBV7-9, the J call TRBJ1-1; TRBD1 aligns across 9 bases. Germline CDR1 and CDR2: SEHNR and FQNEAQ (reference sequence). V shed 3 bases and J 5 bases; nucleotides not matched to a gene: 7. The CDR3 extends over 15 amino acids. This CDR3 is CASSFGRQGGTEAFF. The CDR3, as DNA: TGTGCCAGCAGCTTTGGGAGACAGGGGGGAACTGAAGCTTTCTTT.

The rearrangement joins TRBV11-2 to TRBJ2-5, with a possible D match to TRBD2 (6 bases). The CDR3 extends over 15 amino acids. The germline V and J ends were trimmed by 1 base and 5 bases, with 14 bases remaining between them. Germline V lookup: CDR1 SGHAT, CDR2 FQNNGV. The CDR3 spells CASSLGSTGVETQYF. Here the CDR3 DNA reads TGTGCCAGCAGCTTAGGGTCTACGGGAGTCGAGACCCAGTACTTC.

The chain links TRBV2 to TRBJ2-5; 7 bases match TRBD1. V dropped 6 bases and J dropped 2; count of bases not matched to a gene: 9. CDR1 and CDR2 from the germline V gene are SNHLY and FYNNEI. The CDR3 is 15 residues long. The CDR3 sequence: CASRRTGTVQETQYF. DNA for the CDR3: TGTGCCAGCAGGAGGACCGGGACAGTACAAGAGACCCAGTACTTC.

This chain uses TRBV2 with TRBJ2-3; 9 nucleotides agree with TRBD1. This CDR3 has 15 amino acids. Looked up from germline, CDR1 is SNHLY and CDR2 is FYNNEI. J lost 3 bases, V lost 5 bases, and 6 bases had no gene match. CDR3 nucleotide sequence: TGTGCCAGCAGTAAGGACAGGGGAAATACAGATACGCAGTATTTT. Translating gives CASSKDRGNTDTQYF. The complete variable domain, with remaining parts taken from reference TRBV2 and TRBJ2-3, reads EPEVTQTPSHQVTQMGQEVILRCVPISNHLYFYWYRQILGQKVEFLVSFYNNEISEKSEIFDDQFSVERPDGSNFTLKIRSTKLEDSAMYFCASSKDRGNTDTQYFGPGTRLTVL.

This clone has only one observation. This chain links TRBV30 with TRBJ1-4; no definite D call. V was pared by 0 bases and J by 7 bases, with 9 bases between. CDR3 length equals 13 residues. Germline V gives CDR1 GTSNPN, CDR2 SVGIG (reference sequence). CDR3 protein: CAWSVRQREKLFF. The CDR3 region has the DNA TGTGCCTGGAGTGTACGGCAGCGTGAAAAACTGTTTTTT.

The rearrangement uses TRBV27 and TRBJ2-1; TRBD2 is a possible D gene (6 bases). Trimming removed 6 bases at V and 6 bases at J, with 21 bases between. From germline, CDR1 is MNHEY and CDR2 SMNVEV (reference sequence). The CDR3 totals 16 residues. The CDR3 sequence: CASRASVGLASNEQFF. The CDR3 nucleotides are TGTGCCAGCAGAGCGAGTGTTGGGCTAGCGAGCAATGAGCAGTTCTTC.

This chain uses TRBV7-3 with TRBJ1-1; no clear D gene. The germline V gene has CDR1 SGHTA and CDR2 FQGTGA. The CDR3 sequence is 13 residues long. V was cut by 4 bases and J by 1 base, with 7 bases left in between. For the CDR3, the DNA is TGTGCCAGCAGCTCAACCAGGAACACTGAAGCTTTCTTT. This encodes CASSSTRNTEAFF.

The rearrangement joins TRBV11-3 to TRBJ1-1; 9 bases map to TRBD1. The germline CDR1 and CDR2 sequences are SGHNT and YENEEA. This CDR3 comprises 13 residues. After removal of 5 bases from V and 10 bases from J, the junction contained 8 bases not matched to a gene. The CDR3 nucleotides are TGTGCCAGCAGCCCCCGACAGGGGGAGGGAGCTTTCTTT. Its protein is CASSPRQGEGAFF.

This clone was detected once. The chain couples TRBV9 to TRBJ2-1, with D possibly being TRBD1 or TRBD2 (5 bases each). Trimming took 8 bases from V and 8 from J, leaving 20 bases between them. Germline V gene lookup returns CDR1 SGDLS and CDR2 YYNGEE. This CDR3 spans 14 amino acids. The CDR3 coding sequence is TGTGCCAGAGTCGGACGGGACGGTACAGATGAGCAGTTCTTC. It specifies CARVGRDGTDEQFF.

The chain recombines TRBV29-1 with TRBJ2-4, with 10 nucleotides matching TRBD1. Germline trimming cut 7 bases from V and 1 base from J; bases unmatched to any gene: 7. The CDR3 length is 15 residues. The germline gives CDR1 SQVTM, CDR2 ANQGSEA. This CDR3 reads CSAGRQGAAKNIQYF. The CDR3, as DNA: TGCAGCGCCGGAAGACAGGGGGCTGCCAAAAACATTCAGTACTTC. Supplemented by reference TRBV29-1 and TRBJ2-4, the full variable domain reads SAVISQKPSRDICQRGTSLTIQCQVDSQVTMMFWYRQQPGQSLTLIATANQGSEATYESGFVIDKFPISRPNLTFSTLTVSNMSPEDSSIYLCSAGRQGAAKNIQYFGAGTRLSVL.

This chain uses TRBV29-1 with TRBJ2-7; D is unresolved. The CDR3 is 12 amino acids. The germline V and J ends were trimmed by 2 bases and 5 bases, with 10 bases remaining between them. Germline CDR1 is SQVTM and CDR2 is ANQGSEA. CDR3 nucleotides: TGCAGCGTTGAAACTAATCCGGACGAGCAGTACTTC. Translation gives CSVETNPDEQYF.

The chain has TRBV5-8 and TRBJ1-6, with D unresolved. This CDR3 spans 18 amino acids. The germline V and J ends were trimmed by 0 bases and 0 bases, with 13 bases remaining between them. Looked up from germline, CDR1 is SGHTS and CDR2 is YDEGEE. This CDR3 is CASSLALLGGSYNSPLHF. As DNA, the CDR3 is TGTGCCAGCAGCTTGGCCCTGCTCGGAGGCTCCTATAATTCACCCCTCCACTTT.

The CDR3 loop reads CASSVASGRIYEQYF. In nucleotides, the CDR3 is TGTGCCAGCAGCGTGGCTAGCGGGAGGATTTACGAGCAGTACTTC. The chain combines TRBV9 with TRBJ2-7; the match to TRBD2 covers 11 bases. With V trimmed by 2 bases and J by 4 bases, 5 bases remained unmatched. This CDR3 contains 15 residues. Looked up from germline, CDR1 is SGDLS and CDR2 is YYNGEE.

The V call is TRBV5-4, the J call TRBJ2-5; the D gene is possibly TRBD1 (6 bases). Germline V gene lookup returns CDR1 SGHNT and CDR2 YYREEE (reference sequence). Trimming took 4 bases from V and 4 from J, leaving 11 bases between them. This CDR3 has 13 amino acids. The CDR3: CASSVTGRETQYF. CDR3 in DNA: TGTGCCAGCAGCGTTACAGGGAGAGAGACCCAGTACTTC.

The chain is built from TRBV4-2 and TRBJ1-2; D unclear. V gave up 1 base and J gave up 8 bases, with 11 bases separating them. In germline, CDR1 is LGHNA, CDR2 YNFKEQ. The CDR3 contains 13 residues. The CDR3 protein is CASSQVEREGYTF. DNA for the CDR3: TGTGCCAGCAGCCAAGTTGAGCGGGAGGGCTACACCTTC.

The chain is built from TRBV4-2 and TRBJ2-3; TRBD2 aligns across 14 bases. CDR3 length equals 17 residues. Per germline, CDR1 LGHNA and CDR2 YNFKEQ. Trimming took 0 bases from V and 6 from J; bases not matched to a gene: 5. CDR3 coding DNA: TGTGCCAGCAGCCAAGAGCGACTAGCGGGGGGGCTTGATACGCAGTATTTT. This encodes CASSQERLAGGLDTQYF.

The chain links TRBV30 to TRBJ1-1; D is possibly TRBD1 (6 bases). The V gene lost 4 bases and the J gene lost 2 bases, with 17 bases spanning the gap. The CDR3 totals 15 residues. Germline CDR1 reads GTSNPN; CDR2 reads SVGIG (reference sequence). CDR3 coding DNA: TGTGCCTGGAACCCCGTCACAGGGCGCAACACTGAAGCTTTCTTT. This translates into CAWNPVTGRNTEAFF. The full variable domain, completed using reference TRBV30 and TRBJ1-1, is SQTIHQWPATLVQPVGSPLSLECTVEGTSNPNLYWYRQAAGRGLQLLFYSVGIGQISSEVPQNLSASRPQDRQFILSSKKLLLSDSGFYLCAWNPVTGRNTEAFFGQGTRLTVV.

The chain joins TRBV7-9 to TRBJ1-3; D not resolved. The CDR3 is 15 amino acids. The germline V gene encodes CDR1 SEHNR and CDR2 FQNEAQ (reference sequence). Trimming pared 5 bases from V and 0 bases from J, leaving 11 bases between. CDR3: CASSISGGSGNTIYF. The CDR3 bases are TGTGCCAGCAGCATCTCTGGCGGCTCTGGAAACACCATATATTTT.

V usage is TRBV27 and J usage is TRBJ1-5; TRBD1 aligns across 7 bases. The junction had 14 bases not matched to a gene; V was cut back by 5 bases and J by 10 bases. Germline loops: CDR1 MNHEY, CDR2 SMNVEV (reference sequence). The CDR3 is 15 residues long. The CDR3 DNA follows: TGTGCCAGCAGTCCCCTGACAGGGACGGATGAACCCCAGCATTTT. Translated: CASSPLTGTDEPQHF.

The rearrangement joins TRBV5-1 to TRBJ1-1; D is possibly TRBD1 (6 bases). Germline V CDR1 and CDR2: SGHRS, YFSETQ. The CDR3 is made up of 13 amino acids. The V end was cut by 3 bases, the J end by 5 bases, with 11 bases between. The CDR3 nucleotides are TGCGCCAGCAGCTCCGGGACACTGACTGAAGCTTTCTTT. Residues: CASSSGTLTEAFF.

This clone was seen just once. The chain couples TRBV10-1 to TRBJ2-2; tentatively, D is TRBD1 (6 bases). CDR3 size: 15 residues. From germline, CDR1 is WNHNN and CDR2 SYGVQD (reference sequence). V gave up 7 bases and J gave up 5 bases, with 17 bases separating them. The CDR3: CASTRGPRGTGELFF. In nucleotides, the CDR3 is TGCGCCAGCACGAGGGGCCCGAGGGGGACCGGGGAGCTGTTTTTT.

The chain has TRBV6-1 and TRBJ2-1; 9 positions agree with TRBD2. Germline V gene data show CDR1 as MNHNS and CDR2 as SASEGT. This CDR3 has 14 residues. V gave up 4 bases and J gave up 6 bases; unmatched junction bases: 4. The CDR3 region has the DNA TGTGCCAGCAGTGTAGGGCGGGGGGGCAATGAGCAGTTCTTC. Residues: CASSVGRGGNEQFF.

This rearrangement joins TRBV27 to TRBJ1-3; a weak D match, TRBD1 (5 bases). Germline lookup yields CDR1 MNHEY and CDR2 SMNVEV (reference sequence). This CDR3 spans 13 amino acids. Trimming removed 6 bases at V and 3 bases at J, with 9 bases between. The CDR3 reads CASRGLGGNTIYF. The CDR3 DNA reads as TGTGCCAGCAGGGGGCTTGGTGGAAACACCATATATTTT.

This clone was picked up a small number of times. The rearrangement uses TRBV19 and TRBJ2-1; 11 bases map to TRBD2. In germline, CDR1 is LNHDA, CDR2 SQIVND (reference sequence). The CDR3 is made up of 17 amino acids. V lost 1 base and J lost 8; bases outside the gene matches: 10. For the CDR3, the DNA is TGTGCCAGTAGTATAGGGTTGGGGCTACTAGCGGGAGATGAGCAGTTCTTC. Protein: CASSIGLGLLAGDEQFF.

This chain links TRBV7-2 with TRBJ2-3; tentative D call: TRBD2 (6 bases). V lost 5 bases and J 1 base, leaving 10 bases between the germline ends. Germline values: CDR1 SGHTA, CDR2 FQGNSA. The CDR3 runs 14 residues. CDR3 region: CASSSASGTDTQYF. As DNA, the CDR3 is TGTGCCAGCAGCAGCGCTAGCGGCACAGATACGCAGTATTTT. Filled out from reference TRBV7-2 and TRBJ2-3, the complete variable domain reads GAGVSQSPSNKVTEKGKDVELRCDPISGHTALYWYRQSLGQGLEFLIYFQGNSAPDKSGLPSDRFSAERTGGSVSTLTIQRTQQEDSAVYLCASSSASGTDTQYFGPGTRLTVL.

The chain links TRBV6-1 to TRBJ2-3, with D possibly called TRBD1 or TRBD2 (5 bases each). The germline V gene encodes CDR1 MNHNS and CDR2 SASEGT. This CDR3 region has 15 residues. Trimming shortened V by 6 bases and J by 0 bases, and 13 bases separated the two germline ends. CDR3 DNA sequence: TGTGCCAGCAGCACCAACAGGAGGAGCACAGATACGCAGTATTTT. As protein: CASSTNRRSTDTQYF.

V and J are TRBV28 and TRBJ2-1, with unresolved D. The CDR3 spans 15 residues. The ends were cut back, 4 bases at V and 0 bases at J, with 10 bases in the middle. Germline loops: CDR1 MDHEN, CDR2 SYDVKM. As DNA, the CDR3 is TGTGCCAGCAGTTCTCTGGCTAACTCCTACAATGAGCAGTTCTTC. Translation: CASSSLANSYNEQFF.

This chain links TRBV7-2 with TRBJ2-3; no definite D call. This CDR3 comprises 16 residues. With 0 bases removed from V and 2 bases from J, the gap between germline ends came to 12 bases. From germline, CDR1 is SGHTA and CDR2 FQGNSA. CDR3 protein: CASSLAGRPYTDTQYF. The CDR3 DNA reads TGTGCCAGCAGCTTAGCGGGCAGGCCCTACACAGATACGCAGTATTTT.